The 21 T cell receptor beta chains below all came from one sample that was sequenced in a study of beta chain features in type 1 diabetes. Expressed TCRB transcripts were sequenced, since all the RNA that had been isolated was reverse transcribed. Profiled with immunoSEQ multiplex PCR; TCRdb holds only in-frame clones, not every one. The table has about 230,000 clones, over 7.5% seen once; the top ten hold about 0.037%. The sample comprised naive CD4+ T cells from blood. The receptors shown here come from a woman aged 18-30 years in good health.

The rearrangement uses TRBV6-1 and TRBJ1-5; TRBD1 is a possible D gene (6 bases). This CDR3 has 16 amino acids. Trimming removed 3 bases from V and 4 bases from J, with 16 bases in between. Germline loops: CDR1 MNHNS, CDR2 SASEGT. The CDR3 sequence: CASSERQVPENQPQHF. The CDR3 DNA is TGTGCCAGCAGTGAGAGACAGGTACCCGAAAATCAGCCCCAGCATTTT.

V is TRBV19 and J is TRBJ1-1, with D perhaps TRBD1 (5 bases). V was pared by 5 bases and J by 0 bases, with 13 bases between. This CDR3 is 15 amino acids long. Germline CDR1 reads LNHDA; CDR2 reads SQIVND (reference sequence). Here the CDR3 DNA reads TGTGCCAGTAGTCCTCAGGGAACGTTGAACACTGAAGCTTTCTTT. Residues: CASSPQGTLNTEAFF.

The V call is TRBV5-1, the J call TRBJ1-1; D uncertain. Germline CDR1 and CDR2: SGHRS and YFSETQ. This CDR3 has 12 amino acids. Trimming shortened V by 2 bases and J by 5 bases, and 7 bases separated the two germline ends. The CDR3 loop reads CASSFDRTEAFF. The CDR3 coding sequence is TGCGCCAGCAGCTTCGATCGGACTGAAGCTTTCTTT. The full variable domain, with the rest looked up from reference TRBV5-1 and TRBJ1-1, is KAGVTQTPRYLIKTRGQQVTLSCSPISGHRSVSWYQQTPGQGLQFLFEYFSETQRNKGNFPGRFSGRQFSNSRSEMNVSTLELGDSALYLCASSFDRTEAFFGQGTRLTVV.

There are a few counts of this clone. The CDR3 sequence is CASSFDSSTDTQYF. In DNA, the CDR3 is TGTGCCAGCAGCTTTGACAGTAGCACAGATACGCAGTATTTT. The chain uses TRBV5-4 and TRBJ2-3, with TRBD1 as a possible D gene (5 bases). V lost 2 bases and J lost 0, with 7 bases in between. The V gene's germline CDR1 is SGHNT and CDR2 YYREEE (reference sequence). There are 14 residues in the CDR3.

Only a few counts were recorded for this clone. For the CDR3, the DNA is TGTGCCAGCAGCCAAGGACAGGGGAGGAATGAGCAGTTCTTC. The encoded protein is CASSQGQGRNEQFF. The chain carries TRBV11-3 and TRBJ2-1; TRBD1 agrees at 9 bases. The length of the CDR3 is 14 residues. Germline CDR1 reads SGHNT; CDR2 reads YENEEA. J lost 7 bases, V lost 5 bases, and 6 bases had no gene match.

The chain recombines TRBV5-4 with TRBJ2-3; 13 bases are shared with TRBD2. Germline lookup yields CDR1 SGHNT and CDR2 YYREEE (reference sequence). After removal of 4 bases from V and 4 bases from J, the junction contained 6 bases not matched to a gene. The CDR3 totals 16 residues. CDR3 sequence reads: CASSSRTSGRPDTQYF. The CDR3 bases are TGTGCCAGCAGCAGCCGGACTAGCGGGAGACCAGATACGCAGTATTTT.

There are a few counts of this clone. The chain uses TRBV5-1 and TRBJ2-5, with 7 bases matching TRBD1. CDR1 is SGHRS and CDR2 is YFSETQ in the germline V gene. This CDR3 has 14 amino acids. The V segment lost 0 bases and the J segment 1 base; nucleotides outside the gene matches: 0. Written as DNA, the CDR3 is TGCGCCAGCAGCTTGGGGGACAGCCAAGAGACCCAGTACTTC. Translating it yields CASSLGDSQETQYF.

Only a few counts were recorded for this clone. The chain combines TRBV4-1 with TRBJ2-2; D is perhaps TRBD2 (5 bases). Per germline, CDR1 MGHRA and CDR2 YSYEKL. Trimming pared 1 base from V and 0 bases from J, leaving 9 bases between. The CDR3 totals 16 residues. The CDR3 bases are TGCGCCAGCAGCCAAGGGACTTTCGCGAACACCGGGGAGCTGTTTTTT. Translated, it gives CASSQGTFANTGELFF.

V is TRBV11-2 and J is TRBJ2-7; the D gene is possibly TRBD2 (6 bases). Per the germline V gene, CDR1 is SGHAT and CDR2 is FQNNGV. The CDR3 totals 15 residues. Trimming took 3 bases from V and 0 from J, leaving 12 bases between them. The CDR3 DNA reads TGTGCCAGCAGCTTGAGGGACTTCCCCTCCTACGAGCAGTACTTC. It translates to CASSLRDFPSYEQYF.

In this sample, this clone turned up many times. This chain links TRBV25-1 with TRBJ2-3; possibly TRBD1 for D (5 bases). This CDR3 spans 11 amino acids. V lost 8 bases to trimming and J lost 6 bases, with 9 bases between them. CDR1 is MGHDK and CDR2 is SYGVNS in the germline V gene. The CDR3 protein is CASAGLDTQYF. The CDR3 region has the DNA TGTGCCAGCGCAGGGCTGGATACGCAGTATTTT.

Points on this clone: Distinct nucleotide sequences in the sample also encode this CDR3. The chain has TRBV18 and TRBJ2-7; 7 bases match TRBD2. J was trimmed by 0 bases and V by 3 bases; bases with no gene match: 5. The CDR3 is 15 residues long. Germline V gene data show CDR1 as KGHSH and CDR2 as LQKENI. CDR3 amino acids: CASSPPSGSSYEQYF. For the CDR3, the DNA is TGTGCCAGCTCACCGCCTAGCGGCAGCTCCTACGAGCAGTACTTC.

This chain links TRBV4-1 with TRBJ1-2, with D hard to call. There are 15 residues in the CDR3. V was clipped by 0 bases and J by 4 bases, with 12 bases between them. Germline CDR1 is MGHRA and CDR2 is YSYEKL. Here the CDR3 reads CASSQDSGSSYGYTF. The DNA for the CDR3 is TGCGCCAGCAGCCAAGATAGCGGGTCCAGCTATGGCTACACCTTC.

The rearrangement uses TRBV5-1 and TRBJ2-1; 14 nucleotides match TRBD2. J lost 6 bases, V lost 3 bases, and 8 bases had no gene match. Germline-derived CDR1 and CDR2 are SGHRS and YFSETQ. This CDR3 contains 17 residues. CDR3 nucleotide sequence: TGCGCCAGCAGCTCCGAGGGACTAGCGGGAGTCGGCAATGAGCAGTTCTTC. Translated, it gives CASSSEGLAGVGNEQFF.

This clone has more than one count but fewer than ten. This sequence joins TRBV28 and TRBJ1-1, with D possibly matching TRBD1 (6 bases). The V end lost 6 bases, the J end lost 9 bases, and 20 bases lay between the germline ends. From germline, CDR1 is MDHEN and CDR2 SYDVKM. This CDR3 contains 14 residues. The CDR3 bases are TGTGCCAGCAGGACCGGGACACTTGGGACCCAAGCTTTCTTT. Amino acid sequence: CASRTGTLGTQAFF.

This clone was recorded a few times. Written as DNA, the CDR3 is TGTGCCAGCAGTTACCTCGCGGGCCAGCGCTCTGAAGCTTTCTTT. It yields the protein CASSYLAGQRSEAFF. V usage is TRBV6-5 and J usage is TRBJ1-1; D call uncertain. Trimming took 2 bases from V and 6 from J, leaving 16 bases between them. The CDR3 spans 15 residues. CDR1 MNHEY and CDR2 SVGAGI come from the germline V gene.

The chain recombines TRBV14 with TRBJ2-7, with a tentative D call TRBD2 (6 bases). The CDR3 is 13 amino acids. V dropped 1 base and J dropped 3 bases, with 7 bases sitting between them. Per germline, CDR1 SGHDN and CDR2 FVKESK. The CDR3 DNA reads TGTGCCAGCAGCCAAGCGGGAGTCTACGAGCAGTACTTC. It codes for CASSQAGVYEQYF.

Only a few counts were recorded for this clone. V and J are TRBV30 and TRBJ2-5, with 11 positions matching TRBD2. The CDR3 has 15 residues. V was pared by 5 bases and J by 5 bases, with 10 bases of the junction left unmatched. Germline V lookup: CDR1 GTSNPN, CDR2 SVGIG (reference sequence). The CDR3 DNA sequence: TGTGCCTGGTCCCAAGGACTAGCGGGTTGGGAGACCCAGTACTTC. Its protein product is CAWSQGLAGWETQYF.

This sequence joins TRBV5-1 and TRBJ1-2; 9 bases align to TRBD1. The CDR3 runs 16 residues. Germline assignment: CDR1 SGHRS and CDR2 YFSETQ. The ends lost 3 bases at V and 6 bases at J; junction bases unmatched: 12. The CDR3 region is CASSWGDRAATNGYTF. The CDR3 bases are TGCGCCAGCAGCTGGGGGGACAGGGCGGCAACTAATGGCTACACCTTC.

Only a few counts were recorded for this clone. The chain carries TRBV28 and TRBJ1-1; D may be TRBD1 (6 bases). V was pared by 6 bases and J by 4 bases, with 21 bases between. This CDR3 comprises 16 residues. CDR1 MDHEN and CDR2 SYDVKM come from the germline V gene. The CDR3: CASSRAAQGRVTEAFF. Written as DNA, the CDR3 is TGTGCCAGCAGCCGCGCCGCACAGGGAAGAGTCACTGAAGCTTTCTTT. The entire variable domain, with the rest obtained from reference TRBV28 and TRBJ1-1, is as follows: DVKVTQSSRYLVKRTGEKVFLECVQDMDHENMFWYRQDPGLGLRLIYFSYDVKMKEKGDIPEGYSVSREKKERFSLILESASTNQTSMYLCASSRAAQGRVTEAFFGQGTRLTVV.

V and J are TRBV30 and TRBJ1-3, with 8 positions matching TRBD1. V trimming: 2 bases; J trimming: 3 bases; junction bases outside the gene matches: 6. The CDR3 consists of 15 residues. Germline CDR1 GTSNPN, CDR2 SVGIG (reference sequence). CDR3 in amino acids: CAWSLRDRFGNTIYF. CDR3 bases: TGTGCCTGGAGTTTGAGGGACAGGTTTGGAAACACCATATATTTT.

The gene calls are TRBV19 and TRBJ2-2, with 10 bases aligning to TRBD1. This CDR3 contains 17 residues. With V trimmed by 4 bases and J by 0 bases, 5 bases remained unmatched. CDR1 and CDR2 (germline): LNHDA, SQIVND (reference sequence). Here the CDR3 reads CASSRLTGGANTGELFF. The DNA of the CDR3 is TGTGCCAGTAGTAGGTTGACAGGGGGCGCGAACACCGGGGAGCTGTTTTTT.